Detailed here is one T cell receptor beta chain. Profiled with immunoSEQ multiplex PCR; TCRdb holds only in-frame clones, not every one. The sample shows around 620,000 clones, roughly 95% of them seen only once. The CDR3 is made up of 13 amino acids. CDR1 and CDR2 (germline): MDHEN, SYDVKM. Trimming took 2 bases from V and 4 from J, leaving 6 bases between them. Naive-designated CD8 cells lacked CD45RO, were positively enriched for CCR7, and omitted terminally differentiated effector memory CD45RA+ cells. The sample belongs to a study of shared clonotypes between healthy human individuals. As for the study in general: Aged between 18 and 49, the donors were two women and a few men.

The sequenced sample consisted of naive CD8+ T cells sorted from blood. The gene calls are TRBV28 and TRBJ1-3; D remains unclear. The receptor comes from a woman younger than 45 in good health. CDR3 amino acids: CASSLSPGNTIYF. The DNA of the CDR3 is TGTGCCAGCAGTTTAAGTCCCGGAAACACCATATATTTT.